These T cell receptor beta chains were read from a single sample in a study of shared clonotypes between healthy human individuals. Only in-frame clones appear in the TCRdb table, and some are missing; sequencing was by immunoSEQ multiplex PCR. The sample shows around 980,000 clones, 75% to 80% of them seen only once. What was sequenced was memory CD4+ T cells from PBMCs. Receptor source: a man aged 18 to 29 in good health. Some clones in this sample may be carry-over from other donors' samples. CDR3s include the opening cysteine and the closing phenylalanine or tryptophan. Fields, in order: V gene, J gene, D gene, clone size, CDR3 DNA, CDR3 protein. D genes are given only for firm matches. Clone size is not always given. Where it is, it says once, few, many or a class for expanded clones.

>TRBV19|TRBJ2-7|-|-
TGTGCCAGTAGTCTAAGGCCCCCCAGGAGAACCACCTACGAGCAGTACTTC
CASSLRPPRRTTYEQYF
>TRBV30|TRBJ2-1|-|-
TGTGCCTGGAGTCCCCTTCCTTGGAACAATGAGCAGTTCTTC
CAWSPLPWNNEQFF
>TRBV6-6|TRBJ2-3|-|-
TGTGCCAGCACTATAGGGGAAACAGATACGCAGTATTTT
CASTIGETDTQYF
>TRBV18|TRBJ1-4|-|-
TGTGCCAGCTCACCAGAATGGATGGCAACTAATGAAAAACTGTTTTTT
CASSPEWMATNEKLFF
>TRBV29-1|TRBJ2-1|TRBD2|many
TGCAGCGTTGAAGGATCCAGCGGGAGGCTCCCAGGCTCCTACAATGAGCAGTTCTTC
CSVEGSSGRLPGSYNEQFF
>TRBV6-5|TRBJ1-2|-|-
TGTGCCAGCAGTACCGGACAAGGCTCTAGCGGCTACACCTTC
CASSTGQGSSGYTF
>TRBV19|TRBJ2-3|TRBD2|-
TGTGCCAGTAGTATAGGGTCTGGGCTAGCGGGAGCTGATACGCAGTATTTT
CASSIGSGLAGADTQYF
>TRBV27|TRBJ1-5|-|-
TGTGCCAGCAGTCCACTCGGGACGTTTCAGCCCCAGCATTTT
CASSPLGTFQPQHF
>TRBV5-1|TRBJ2-7|-|-
TGCGCCAGCAGCCCCCGAGGTAGCGGTTACTACGAGCAGTACTTC
CASSPRGSGYYEQYF
>TRBV11-1|TRBJ2-2|-|-
TGTGCCAGCAGCCACCAGCAGGACGCGAACACCGGGGAGCTGTTTTTT
CASSHQQDANTGELFF
>TRBV5-1|TRBJ2-1|-|once
TGCGCCAGCAGCTTGATACTGCAAGGCAATGAGCAGTTCTTC
CASSLILQGNEQFF
>TRBV7-3|TRBJ2-3|-|-
TGTGCCAGCAGCTCCCAGGTCTCCGCGGATACGCAGTATTTT
CASSSQVSADTQYF
>TRBV7-6|TRBJ1-3|-|-
TGTGCCAGCAGTGAAGGGCCGGGGTCTGGAAACACCATATATTTT
CASSEGPGSGNTIYF
>TRBV28|TRBJ2-5|-|-
TGTGCCAGCAGTTTGGGACCGGGACCCCGAGGGGAGACCCAGTACTTC
CASSLGPGPRGETQYF
>TRBV6-1|TRBJ2-7|-|-
TGTGCCAGCAGTGGTTTGTCCGGCCAGGGATTGTACGAGCAGTACTTC
CASSGLSGQGLYEQYF
>TRBV18|TRBJ2-5|-|-
TGTGCCAGCTCACGGACTACAGGGGTCGGGGGAGAGACCCAGTACTTC
CASSRTTGVGGETQYF
>TRBV29-1|TRBJ1-4|-|-
TGCAGCGTTGGGTGGTCTAATGAAAAACTGTTTTTT
CSVGWSNEKLFF
>TRBV28|TRBJ1-5|TRBD1|-
TGTGCCAGCACTTACGAAGGGGGCAGGCAGCCCCAGCATTTT
CASTYEGGRQPQHF
>TRBV28|TRBJ2-6|-|-
-
CASSSSGQGLRGANVLTF
>TRBV6-1|TRBJ1-5|-|-
TGTGCCACCACCCGTGACGGGCCCCAGCATTTT
CATTRDGPQHF
>TRBV20-1|TRBJ2-1|TRBD2|-
TGTAGTAGCGGGAGGAACAATGAGCAGTTCTTC
CSSGRNNEQFF
>TRBV29-1|TRBJ2-1|-|once
TGCAGCGGGCGGGACGGCCATGGGAATGAGCAGTTCTTC
CSGRDGHGNEQFF
>TRBV6-5|TRBJ2-1|-|-
TGTGCCAGCAGTTACAAACTGGGGAATGAGCAGTTCTTC
CASSYKLGNEQFF
>TRBV7-2|TRBJ2-3|-|-
TGTGCCAGCAGCTTCCAAAAGCTGGGTCGGGCAGATACGCAGTATTTT
CASSFQKLGRADTQYF
>TRBV18|TRBJ1-1|-|-
TGTGCCAGCTCACCACCGCCAGCCAACACTGAAGCTTTCTTT
CASSPPPANTEAFF
>TRBV29-1|TRBJ1-2|TRBD1|-
TGCAGCGTCCGGACAGGGTTAGACGGCTACACCTTC
CSVRTGLDGYTF
>TRBV5-6|TRBJ1-2|-|-
TGTGCCAGCAGCTTCGGGTTCTATGGCTACACCTTC
CASSFGFYGYTF
>TRBV7-9|TRBJ1-3|-|few
TGTGCCAGCAGCTCCTCGACAGCCTCTGGAAACACCATATATTTT
CASSSSTASGNTIYF
>TRBV19|TRBJ1-2|-|once
TGTGCCAGTAGTATAAGGGAGAGAACTAACTATGGCTACACCTTC
CASSIRERTNYGYTF
>TRBV28|TRBJ1-1|-|-
TGTGCCAGCAGTTTTCTCAAAAGCACTGAAGCTTTCTTT
CASSFLKSTEAFF
>TRBV10-3|TRBJ2-2|TRBD2|-
TGTGCCATCAGTGCGCCTAGCGGGGGAGCGATGGACACCGGGGAGCTGTTTTTT
CAISAPSGGAMDTGELFF
>TRBV11-2|TRBJ1-2|-|-
TGTGCCAGCAGCATTGAGGCAGGGGTCTATGGCTACACCTTC
CASSIEAGVYGYTF
>TRBV6-4|TRBJ1-3|-|-
TGTGCCAGCAGTGGGGTTCTTACGGGAGACTCTGGAAACACCATATATTTT
CASSGVLTGDSGNTIYF
>TRBV2|TRBJ2-2|-|once
TGTGCCAGCGGGGGGACTTTAAACACCGGGGAGCTGTTTTTT
CASGGTLNTGELFF
>TRBV28|TRBJ1-2|TRBD1|-
TGTGCCACTACGGGACAGGGGTTAGGCTACACCTTC
CATTGQGLGYTF
>TRBV21-1|TRBJ1-5|-|once
TGTGCCAGCAGCAACGTCAGGGGGAATCAGCCCCAGCATTTT
CASSNVRGNQPQHF
>TRBV10-3|TRBJ2-7|TRBD1|-
TGTGCCATCAGTAAGGGACAGGGGGTCTACGAGCAGTACTTC
CAISKGQGVYEQYF
>TRBV9|TRBJ2-7|TRBD2|-
TGTGCCAGCAGCCTCGGGGGGGGCTCCTCCTACGAGCAGTACTTC
CASSLGGGSSYEQYF
>TRBV6-1|TRBJ2-7|TRBD1|-
TGTGCCACCCGGCGGGACAGGGGAAGCGAGCAGTACTTC
CATRRDRGSEQYF
>TRBV7-8|TRBJ1-2|-|-
TGTGCCAGCAGCCGGGCGGGTATTACCTATGGCTACACCTTC
CASSRAGITYGYTF
>TRBV28|TRBJ2-7|-|-
TGTGCCAGCAACGCTCCGCACTTC
CASNAPHF
>TRBV4-3|TRBJ2-1|TRBD2|once
TGCGCCAGCAGCCCACGGGGCGGGGGAGGCTACAATGAGCAGTTCTTC
CASSPRGGGGYNEQFF
>TRBV6-1|TRBJ1-2|-|-
TGTGCCAGCAGTGTAACAGGTGACTATGGCTACACCTTC
CASSVTGDYGYTF
>TRBV5-1|TRBJ1-3|-|-
TGCGCCAGCAGCTTGGACCCCCAGGCACTTCGAAACACCATATATTTT
CASSLDPQALRNTIYF
>TRBV13|TRBJ2-7|-|once
TGTGCCAGCAGCTTAGTAGGGGGTTCCTACGAGCAGTACTTC
CASSLVGGSYEQYF
>TRBV29-1|TRBJ2-7|TRBD2|-
TGCAGCGCCAAACTAGCGGGTAGTATCCGCTACGAGCAGTACTTC
CSAKLAGSIRYEQYF
>TRBV7-8|TRBJ1-1|-|-
TGTGCCAGCAGCTTCTCGACAGGATCCACTGAAGCTTTCTTT
CASSFSTGSTEAFF
>TRBV2|TRBJ1-2|-|few
TGTGCCAGCAATCGGCAGGGCTATGGCTACACCTTC
CASNRQGYGYTF
>TRBV28|TRBJ1-3|-|-
TGTGCCAGCAGTTTATCGCAGGGAATCTCTGGAAACACCATATATTTT
CASSLSQGISGNTIYF
>TRBV5-6|TRBJ2-7|TRBD1|-
TGTGCCAGCGGAAAACAGGGGGCTCCTACCTACGAGCAGTACTTC
CASGKQGAPTYEQYF
>TRBV7-7|TRBJ1-3|-|-
TGTGCCAGTTCCCAGGGGTCTGGAAACACCATATATTTT
CASSQGSGNTIYF
>TRBV29-1|TRBJ1-1|TRBD1|-
TGCAGCGTCGACAGGGGAAAGAACACTGAAGCTTTCTTT
CSVDRGKNTEAFF
>TRBV4-3|TRBJ1-4|-|-
TGCGCCAGCAGCCAAGAGGGGGGGTACACTAATGAAAAACTGTTTTTT
CASSQEGGYTNEKLFF